This T cell receptor (beta chain) was identified in a study of identical twins. Study-level findings and limits: Low generation probability was overrepresented in out-of-frame alpha sequences shared by twins. Findings came from cross-sectional statistics, without long-term follow-up of donors. Clonotypes of the beta chain that were abundant in cord blood carried fewer insertions (memory repertoires showed none).

A universal primer binding site was introduced by template switching. The final cDNA contained unique molecular identifiers. TCRdb redid the calling of the 5' RACE reads with MiXCR, one entry per CDR3 protein. The sample includes 1.5 million to 2 million distinct CDR3 sequences, roughly a third of them seen just once. Germline CDR1 and CDR2: SGHRS and YFSETQ. The CDR3 loop spans 14 amino acids. J lost 3 bases, V lost 5 bases, and 4 bases had no gene match. To note about this clonotype: The target antigen is unknown.

The source material was cord blood. The sequence came from a newborn girl in good health. The J gene is TRBJ1-1, the V gene TRBV5-1, with 10 bases that match TRBD1. The CDR3 sequence: CASRKGTGDTEAFF. CDR3 in DNA: TGCGCCAGCAGGAAGGGGACAGGGGACACTGAAGCTTTCTTT. Variable domain in full (rest from reference TRBV5-1 and TRBJ1-1): KAGVTQTPRYLIKTRGQQVTLSCSPISGHRSVSWYQQTPGQGLQFLFEYFSETQRNKGNFPGRFSGRQFSNSRSEMNVSTLELGDSALYLCASRKGTGDTEAFFGQGTRLTVV.